These T cell receptor beta chains were read from a single sample in a study of shared clonotypes between healthy human individuals. Sequencing was performed with immunoSEQ multiplex PCR; in TCRdb, only in-frame clones are kept and a portion is missing. The sample consists of just over 2,000,000 clones, roughly 96% of them appearing once. Input material: naive CD4+ T cells sorted from blood. These TCRs come from a man between 18 and 35 years old in good health. CDR3s include the opening cysteine and the closing phenylalanine or tryptophan. Each record gives: clone size, J gene, D gene, V gene, CDR3 protein, CDR3 DNA. A D gene is named only where the DNA matches it firmly. Some rows have no size entry. The others give once, few or many, or a class for an expanded clone.

NA | TRBJ2-2 | NA | TRBV6-5 | CASSYGGRGTGELFF | TGTGCCAGCAGTTACGGGGGACGGGGCACCGGGGAGCTGTTTTTT
NA | TRBJ2-5 | NA | TRBV19 | CASSLGTVNRQETQYF | TGTGCCAGTAGCCTGGGGACGGTGAACCGCCAAGAGACCCAGTACTTC
NA | TRBJ1-1 | TRBD1 | TRBV11-2 | CASSLLTGLNTEAFF | TGTGCCAGCAGCTTGTTGACAGGGTTAAACACTGAAGCTTTCTTT
NA | TRBJ1-2 | NA | TRBV7-3 | CASSPSSGYGYTF | TGTGCCAGCAGCCCTTCATCAGGCTATGGCTACACCTTC
NA | TRBJ2-5 | NA | TRBV10-3 | CAISDGETQYF | TGTGCCATCAGTGATGGGGAGACCCAGTACTTC
NA | TRBJ2-7 | NA | TRBV7-8 | CASSLAFGTPYEQYF | TGTGCCAGCAGCTTAGCCTTCGGGACACCCTACGAGCAGTACTTC
NA | TRBJ1-5 | TRBD1 | TRBV2 | CASRYGQGASQPQHF | TGTGCCAGCAGATACGGACAGGGGGCCTCTCAGCCCCAGCATTTT
NA | TRBJ2-3 | TRBD1 | TRBV29-1 | CSVGGTGSGTDTQYF | TGCAGCGTTGGAGGGACAGGGTCCGGGACAGATACGCAGTATTTT
NA | TRBJ1-4 | NA | TRBV5-6 | CASSLLSGNEKLFF | TGTGCCAGCAGCTTACTTAGTGGGAATGAAAAACTGTTTTTT
NA | TRBJ2-2 | NA | TRBV7-3 | CASSDSNTGELFF | TGTGCCAGCAGCGACAGCAACACCGGGGAGCTGTTTTTT
once | TRBJ2-7 | TRBD1 | TRBV7-2 | CASSLLGTGPSYEQYF | TGTGCCAGCAGCTTATTAGGGACAGGGCCTTCCTACGAGCAGTACTTC
NA | TRBJ2-1 | TRBD2 | TRBV4-3 | CASSLGLAGAYNEQFF | TGCGCCAGCAGCCTAGGACTAGCGGGTGCCTACAATGAGCAGTTCTTC
once | TRBJ2-7 | NA | TRBV5-1 | CASSPDGTPSYEQYF | TGCGCCAGCAGCCCAGACGGGACACCCTCCTACGAGCAGTACTTC
NA | TRBJ2-3 | NA | TRBV10-3 | CAISESSGGGTDTQYF | TGTGCCATCAGTGAGTCCAGCGGCGGAGGCACAGATACGCAGTATTTT
NA | TRBJ1-2 | NA | TRBV4-1 | CASSQVYGTLTNYGYTF | TGCGCCAGCAGCCAAGTCTATGGGACGTTAACTAACTATGGCTACACCTTC
few | TRBJ2-3 | TRBD2 | TRBV5-6 | CASSFRTSGRATDTQYF | TGTGCCAGCAGCTTCCGGACTAGCGGGAGGGCCACAGATACGCAGTATTTT
NA | TRBJ2-1 | NA | TRBV2 | CASRGRRGNEQFF | TGTGCCAGCCGGGGGAGGAGGGGCAATGAGCAGTTCTTC
NA | TRBJ1-6 | NA | TRBV2 | CASSLRDSPLHF | TGTGCCAGCAGTCTTAGAGATTCACCCCTCCACTTT
NA | TRBJ1-1 | NA | TRBV18 | CASSLSQGMNTEAFF | TGTGCCAGCTCACTCTCCCAAGGTATGAACACTGAAGCTTTCTTT
NA | TRBJ2-1 | NA | TRBV6-5 | CASSYGGSNSYNEQFF | TGTGCCAGCAGTTACGGGGGGTCGAACTCCTACAATGAGCAGTTCTTC
NA | TRBJ2-7 | TRBD2 | TRBV7-2 | CASSLRYLAGAYEQYF | TGTGCCAGCAGCTTAAGATACCTAGCGGGAGCATACGAGCAGTACTTC
NA | TRBJ2-7 | NA | TRBV2 | CASSREQGPYEQYF | TGTGCCAGCAGTAGGGAACAGGGTCCCTACGAGCAGTACTTC
NA | TRBJ2-7 | TRBD1 | TRBV5-1 | CASSPGQGAHEQYF | TGCGCCAGCAGCCCCGGACAGGGGGCGCACGAGCAGTACTTC
NA | TRBJ2-4 | NA | TRBV11-3 | CASSLDGDIQYF | TGTGCCAGCAGCTTGGACGGCGACATTCAGTACTTC
NA | TRBJ2-7 | TRBD2 | TRBV25-1 | CASSAISGSSYEQYF | TGTGCCAGCAGTGCCATTAGCGGGTCCTCCTACGAGCAGTACTTC
once | TRBJ2-3 | NA | TRBV6-5 | CASSYSKSFGDTQYF | TGTGCCAGCAGTTACTCCAAGAGCTTCGGCGATACGCAGTATTTT
NA | TRBJ2-1 | NA | TRBV2 | CASRDNYGNEQFF | TGTGCCAGCAGGGATAACTACGGCAATGAGCAGTTCTTC
NA | TRBJ2-4 | NA | TRBV5-8 | CVTRLAKNIQYF | TGTGTTACGCGGTTAGCCAAAAACATTCAGTACTTC
once | TRBJ1-1 | NA | TRBV18 | CASSPQTGNTEAFF | TGTGCCAGCTCACCCCAAACAGGAAACACTGAAGCTTTCTTT
NA | TRBJ2-5 | NA | TRBV7-9 | CASSKGGDRETQYF | TGTGCCAGCAGCAAAGGAGGGGATCGAGAGACCCAGTACTTC
NA | TRBJ2-7 | NA | TRBV5-1 | CASSLESGYEQYF | TGCGCCAGCAGCTTGGAATCGGGTTACGAGCAGTACTTC
NA | TRBJ1-2 | NA | TRBV6-5 | CASSYSPGATYGYTF | TGTGCCAGCAGTTACTCACCGGGGGCGACCTATGGCTACACCTTC
NA | TRBJ2-5 | NA | TRBV25-1 | CASSGVGRQYF | TGTGCCAGCAGCGGGGTGGGCAGACAGTACTTC
NA | TRBJ1-3 | NA | TRBV6-1 | CASSPGTLGGNTIYF | TGTGCCAGCAGCCCAGGGACCCTCGGGGGAAACACCATATATTTT
NA | TRBJ2-1 | TRBD2 | TRBV2 | CASIKGGSPAYNEQFF | TGTGCCAGCATTAAAGGCGGGAGCCCAGCTTACAATGAGCAGTTCTTC
once | TRBJ1-6 | NA | TRBV27 | CASSLYSRGGFSPLHF | TGTGCCAGCAGTTTATATTCCCGGGGTGGATTTTCACCCCTCCACTTT
NA | TRBJ2-7 | TRBD2 | TRBV18 | CASSPTASGGNYEQYF | TGTGCCAGCTCACCAACGGCTAGCGGGGGGAACTACGAGCAGTACTTC
NA | TRBJ2-5 | TRBD1 | TRBV28 | CASSSPGTGPETQYF | TGTGCCAGCAGTTCCCCCGGGACAGGGCCCGAGACCCAGTACTTC
NA | TRBJ1-4 | NA | TRBV4-3 | CASSQEFAGNEKLFF | TGCGCCAGCAGCCAAGAATTTGCCGGTAATGAAAAACTGTTTTTT
NA | TRBJ2-5 | TRBD2 | TRBV2 | CASSEVSSGVRETQYF | TGTGCCAGCAGTGAAGTGTCTAGCGGGGTTAGGGAGACCCAGTACTTC
once | TRBJ1-2 | NA | TRBV18 | CASSPTGGDYGYTF | TGTGCCAGCTCACCCACGGGGGGCGACTATGGCTACACCTTC
NA | TRBJ2-3 | NA | TRBV27 | CASSSGVRDTDTQYF | TGTGCCAGCAGTTCGGGGGTACGGGACACAGATACGCAGTATTTT
NA | TRBJ2-7 | TRBD1 | TRBV5-1 | CASSFGTASYEQYF | TGCGCCAGCAGCTTTGGGACAGCCTCCTACGAGCAGTACTTC
NA | TRBJ1-4 | NA | TRBV6-5 | CASRSLGGPGEKLFF | TGTGCCAGCAGGTCCTTGGGGGGCCCGGGTGAAAAACTGTTTTTT
few | TRBJ1-1 | NA | TRBV9 | CASSVVEGRNTEAFF | TGTGCCAGCAGCGTAGTCGAGGGGCGGAACACTGAAGCTTTCTTT
NA | TRBJ2-3 | NA | TRBV4-3 | CASSRYPGPVTSTDTQYF | TGCGCCAGCAGCCGATATCCAGGGCCCGTAACTAGCACAGATACGCAGTATTTT
NA | TRBJ2-7 | TRBD1 | TRBV2 | CASSSDRASEQYF | TGTGCCAGCAGCTCAGACAGGGCAAGCGAGCAGTACTTC
NA | TRBJ2-2 | TRBD1 | TRBV28 | CASRPGQANTGELFF | TGTGCCAGCAGACCGGGACAGGCGAACACCGGGGAGCTGTTTTTT
NA | TRBJ2-3 | TRBD2 | TRBV10-3 | CATRTGGGTTDTQYF | TGTGCCACCCGCACGGGCGGGGGGACCACAGATACGCAGTATTTT
NA | TRBJ2-1 | NA | TRBV30 | CAWSDDYNNEQFF | TGTGCCTGGAGTGACGACTACAACAATGAGCAGTTCTTC
NA | TRBJ2-1 | NA | TRBV7-9 | CASSFGEAYNEQFF | TGTGCCAGCAGCTTCGGGGAGGCCTACAATGAGCAGTTCTTC
NA | TRBJ2-5 | NA | TRBV19 | CASSIAGGHETQYF | TGTGCCAGTAGTATAGCCGGGGGCCATGAGACCCAGTACTTC
NA | TRBJ1-5 | NA | TRBV19 | CASSIQYGQPQHF | TGTGCCAGTAGTATACAGTATGGTCAGCCCCAGCATTTT
NA | TRBJ2-1 | TRBD2 | TRBV6-1 | CASSRTSSGTQFF | TGTGCCAGCAGCCGGACCTCTAGCGGGACTCAGTTCTTC
NA | TRBJ2-5 | NA | TRBV5-1 | CASRVGATETQYF | TGCGCCAGCAGGGTGGGCGCCACAGAGACCCAGTACTTC
NA | TRBJ2-2 | NA | TRBV6-5 | CASSYSLDPQTGELFF | TGTGCCAGCAGTTACTCGCTCGACCCCCAAACCGGGGAGCTGTTTTTT
NA | TRBJ1-6 | NA | TRBV27 | CASKAPGQLGGSPLHF | TGTGCCAGCAAAGCACCCGGACAGCTGGGAGGTTCACCCCTCCACTTT
NA | TRBJ2-7 | TRBD1 | TRBV18 | CASSTDRVEQYF | TGTGCCAGCTCAACAGACAGGGTCGAGCAGTACTTC